The sample holds one count of the clone carrying this TCR beta chain. Its antigen remains unknown. Naive CD8 cells, CD45RO-negative and positively selected for CCR7, excluded terminally differentiated effector memory CD45RA+ cells. The record originates from a study of shared clonotypes between healthy human individuals. In germline, CDR1 is SEHNR, CDR2 FQNEAQ (reference sequence). The V and J ends lost 4 bases and 8 bases respectively, with 9 bases between them. The CDR3 loop spans 12 amino acids. Study outcomes and limitations: At large depth, rarefaction still showed sorted-subset sequencing to be incomplete.

Study processing details: From ImmunoSEQ came sequences covering only the junction and carrying no quality scores, so filtering differed. This table comes from immunoSEQ multiplex PCR, and its TCRdb copy is limited to in-frame clones, with some not included. V and J calls and clone size come straight from that table; D and trimming were deduced from the DNA. Altogether about 1,900,000 clones are present, about 95% being singletons, with the ten largest covering 1.2%. Sequencing input: naive CD8+ T cells sorted from blood. The chain couples TRBV7-9 to TRBJ2-1; D is ambiguous. The clonotype originates from a man in his late teens or twenties in good health. In DNA, the CDR3 is TGTGCCAGCAGCTCGACCCGGGATGAGCAGTTCTTC. This gives the protein CASSSTRDEQFF.